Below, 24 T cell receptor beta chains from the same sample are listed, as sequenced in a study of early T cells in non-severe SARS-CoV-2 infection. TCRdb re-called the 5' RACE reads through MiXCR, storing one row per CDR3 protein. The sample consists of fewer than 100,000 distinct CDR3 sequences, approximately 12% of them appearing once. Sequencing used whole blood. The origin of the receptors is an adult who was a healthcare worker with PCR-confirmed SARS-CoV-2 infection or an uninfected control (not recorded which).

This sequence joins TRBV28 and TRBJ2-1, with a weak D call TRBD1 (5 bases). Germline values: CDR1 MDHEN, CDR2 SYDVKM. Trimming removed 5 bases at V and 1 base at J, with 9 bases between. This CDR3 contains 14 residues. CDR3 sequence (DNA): TGTGCCAGCAGTCCCGACAGTTCCTACAATGAGCAGTTCTTC. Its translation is CASSPDSSYNEQFF.

CDR3 sequence reads: CSARTSGRTGELFF. In nucleotides, the CDR3 is TGCAGTGCTAGGACTAGCGGGAGGACCGGGGAGCTGTTTTTT. This sequence joins TRBV20-1 and TRBJ2-2; 13 bases are shared with TRBD2. Trimming at V came to 3 bases and at J to 5 bases, leaving 0 bases not matched to a gene. The CDR3 sequence is 14 residues long. Per the germline V gene, CDR1 is DFQATT and CDR2 is SNEGSKA (reference sequence).

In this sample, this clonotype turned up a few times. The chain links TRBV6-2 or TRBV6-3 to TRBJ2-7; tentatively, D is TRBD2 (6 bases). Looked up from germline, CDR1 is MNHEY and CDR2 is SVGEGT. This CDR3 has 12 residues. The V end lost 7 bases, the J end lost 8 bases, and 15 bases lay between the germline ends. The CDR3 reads CASKTGRRKQYF. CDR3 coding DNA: TGTGCCAGCAAAACGGGGAGGAGGAAGCAGTACTTC.

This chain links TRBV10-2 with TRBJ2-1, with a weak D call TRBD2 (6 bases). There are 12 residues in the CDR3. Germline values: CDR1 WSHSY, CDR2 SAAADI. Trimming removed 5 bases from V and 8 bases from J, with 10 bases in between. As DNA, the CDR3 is TGCGCCAGCAGTCAACTAGCTCATGAGCAGTTCTTC. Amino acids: CASSQLAHEQFF.

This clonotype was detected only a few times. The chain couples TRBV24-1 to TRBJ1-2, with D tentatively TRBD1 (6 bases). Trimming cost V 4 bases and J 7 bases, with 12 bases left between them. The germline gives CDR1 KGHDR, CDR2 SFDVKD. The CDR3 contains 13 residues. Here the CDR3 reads CATSETGRSGYTF. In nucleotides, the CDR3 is TGTGCCACCAGTGAGACAGGACGGAGTGGCTACACCTTC.

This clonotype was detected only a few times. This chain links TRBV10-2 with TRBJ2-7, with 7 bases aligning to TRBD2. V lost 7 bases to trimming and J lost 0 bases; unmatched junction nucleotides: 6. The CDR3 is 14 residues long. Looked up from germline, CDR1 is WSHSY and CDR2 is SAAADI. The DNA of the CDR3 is TGCGCCAGCACCTCTAGCGGCAGCTCCTACGAGCAGTACTTC. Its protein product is CASTSSGSSYEQYF.

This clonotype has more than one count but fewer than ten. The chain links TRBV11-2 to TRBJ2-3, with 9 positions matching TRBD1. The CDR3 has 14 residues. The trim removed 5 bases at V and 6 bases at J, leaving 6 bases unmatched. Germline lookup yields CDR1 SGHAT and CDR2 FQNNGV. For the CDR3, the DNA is TGTGCCAGCAGCCCATGGACAGGGGCTGATACGCAGTATTTT. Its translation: CASSPWTGADTQYF.

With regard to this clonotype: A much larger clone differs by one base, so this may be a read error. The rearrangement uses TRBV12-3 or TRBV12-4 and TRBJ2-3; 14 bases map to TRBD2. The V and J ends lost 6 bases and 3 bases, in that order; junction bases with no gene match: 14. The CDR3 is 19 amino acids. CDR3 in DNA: TGTGCCAGCAGGGTGAGCAGGGGAGGACTAGCGGGAGGTACAGATACGCAGTATTTT. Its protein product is CASRVSRGGLAGGTDTQYF.

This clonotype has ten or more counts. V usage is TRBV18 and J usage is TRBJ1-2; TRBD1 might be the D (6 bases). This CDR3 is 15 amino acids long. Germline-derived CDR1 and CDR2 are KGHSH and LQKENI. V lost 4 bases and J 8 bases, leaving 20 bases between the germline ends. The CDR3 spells CASSHSGGQMGGYTF. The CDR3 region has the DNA TGTGCCAGCTCACACTCCGGGGGGCAAATGGGCGGCTACACCTTC.

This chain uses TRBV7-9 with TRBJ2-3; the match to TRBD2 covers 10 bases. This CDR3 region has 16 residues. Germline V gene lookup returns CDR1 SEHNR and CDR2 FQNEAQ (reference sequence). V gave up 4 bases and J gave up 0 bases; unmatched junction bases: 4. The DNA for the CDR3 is TGTGCCAGCAGCTCTCAGACTAGCGGGAGCACAGATACGCAGTATTTT. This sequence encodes CASSSQTSGSTDTQYF.

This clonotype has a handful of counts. This chain's CDR3 is CASLDPGLAGDEQFF. CDR3 in DNA: TGTGCCAGCCTAGATCCGGGACTAGCGGGTGATGAGCAGTTCTTC. The V call is TRBV28, the J call TRBJ2-1, with TRBD2 matching 12 bases. The CDR3 contains 15 residues. With 8 bases clipped from V and 8 bases from J, the junction kept 10 bases outside the gene matches. In germline, CDR1 is MDHEN, CDR2 SYDVKM.

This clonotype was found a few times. The CDR3: CSAREPRGGETQYF. As DNA, the CDR3 is TGCAGTGCTAGAGAACCCAGGGGAGGAGAGACCCAGTACTTC. This chain uses TRBV20-1 with TRBJ2-5; D is perhaps TRBD1 or TRBD2 (6 bases each). CDR1 and CDR2 (germline): DFQATT, SNEGSKA (reference sequence). V gave up 0 bases and J gave up 4 bases, with 12 bases separating them. CDR3 length equals 14 residues.

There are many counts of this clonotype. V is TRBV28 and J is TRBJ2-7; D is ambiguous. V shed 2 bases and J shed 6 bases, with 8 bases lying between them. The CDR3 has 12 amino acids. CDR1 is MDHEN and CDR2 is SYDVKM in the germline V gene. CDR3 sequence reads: CASSLRLGEQYF. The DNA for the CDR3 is TGTGCCAGCAGTTTACGTCTTGGCGAGCAGTACTTC.

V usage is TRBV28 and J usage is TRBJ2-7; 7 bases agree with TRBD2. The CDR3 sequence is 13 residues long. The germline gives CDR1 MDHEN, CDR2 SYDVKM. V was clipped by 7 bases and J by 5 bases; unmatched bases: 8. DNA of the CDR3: TGTGCCAGCACGGGGAGGGGTCGGAACGAGCAGTACTTC. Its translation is CASTGRGRNEQYF.

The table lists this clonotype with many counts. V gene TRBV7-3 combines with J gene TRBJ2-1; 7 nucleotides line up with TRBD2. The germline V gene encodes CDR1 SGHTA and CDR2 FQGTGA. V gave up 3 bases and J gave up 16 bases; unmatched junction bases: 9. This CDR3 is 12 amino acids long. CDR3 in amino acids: CASSFRDYLGFF. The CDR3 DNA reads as TGTGCCAGCAGCTTCCGGGACTACCTCGGCTTCTTC.

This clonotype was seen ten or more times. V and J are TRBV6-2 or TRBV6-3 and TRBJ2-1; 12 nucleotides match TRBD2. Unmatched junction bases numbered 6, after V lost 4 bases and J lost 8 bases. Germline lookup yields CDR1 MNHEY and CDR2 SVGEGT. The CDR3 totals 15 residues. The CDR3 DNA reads TGTGCCAGCAGTTCCACTAGCGGGAGGTCCTATGAGCAGTTCTTC. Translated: CASSSTSGRSYEQFF.

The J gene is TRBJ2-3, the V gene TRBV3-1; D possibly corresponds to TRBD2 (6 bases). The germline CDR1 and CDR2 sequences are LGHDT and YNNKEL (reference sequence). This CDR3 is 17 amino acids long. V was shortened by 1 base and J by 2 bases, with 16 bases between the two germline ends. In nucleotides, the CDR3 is TGTGCCAGCAGCCAAGGCGTTAGCGCGGGGTTCACAGATACGCAGTATTTT. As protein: CASSQGVSAGFTDTQYF.

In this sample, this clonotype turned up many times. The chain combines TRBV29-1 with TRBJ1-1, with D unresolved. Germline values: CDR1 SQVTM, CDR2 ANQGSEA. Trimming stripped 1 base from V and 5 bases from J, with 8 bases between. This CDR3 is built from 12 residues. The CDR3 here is CSVEGGWTEAFF. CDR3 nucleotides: TGCAGCGTTGAAGGGGGTTGGACTGAAGCTTTCTTT.

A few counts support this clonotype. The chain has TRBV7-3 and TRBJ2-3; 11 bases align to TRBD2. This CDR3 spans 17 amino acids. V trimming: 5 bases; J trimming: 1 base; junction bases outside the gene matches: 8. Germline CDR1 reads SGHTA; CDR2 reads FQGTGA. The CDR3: CASSSPGTSGGTDTQYF. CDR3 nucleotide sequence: TGTGCCAGCAGCAGTCCCGGGACTAGCGGAGGCACAGATACGCAGTATTTT.

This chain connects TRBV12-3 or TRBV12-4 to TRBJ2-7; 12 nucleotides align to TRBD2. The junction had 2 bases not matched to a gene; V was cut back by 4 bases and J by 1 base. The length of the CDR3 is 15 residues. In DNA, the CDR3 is TGTGCCAGCAGTTGGACTAGCGGGAAGTCCTACGAGCAGTACTTC. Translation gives CASSWTSGKSYEQYF.

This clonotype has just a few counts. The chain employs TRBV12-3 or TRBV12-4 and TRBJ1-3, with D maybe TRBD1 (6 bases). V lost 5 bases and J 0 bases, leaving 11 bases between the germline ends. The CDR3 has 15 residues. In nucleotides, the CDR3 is TGTGCCAGCAGTCCACGGACAGCCTCTGGAAACACCATATATTTT. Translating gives CASSPRTASGNTIYF.

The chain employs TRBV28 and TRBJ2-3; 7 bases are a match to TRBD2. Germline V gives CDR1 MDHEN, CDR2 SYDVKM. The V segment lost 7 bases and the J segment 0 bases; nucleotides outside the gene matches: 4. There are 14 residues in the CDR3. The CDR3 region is CASTKAGSTDTQYF. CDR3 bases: TGTGCCAGCACCAAAGCGGGAAGCACAGATACGCAGTATTTT.

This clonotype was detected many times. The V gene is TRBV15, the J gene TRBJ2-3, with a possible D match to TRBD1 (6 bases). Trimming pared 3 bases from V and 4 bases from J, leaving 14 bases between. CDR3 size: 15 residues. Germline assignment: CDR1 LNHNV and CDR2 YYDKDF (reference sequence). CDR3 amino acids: CATSSHRGGPDTQYF. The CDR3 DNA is TGTGCCACCAGCAGCCATAGAGGGGGTCCAGATACGCAGTATTTT.

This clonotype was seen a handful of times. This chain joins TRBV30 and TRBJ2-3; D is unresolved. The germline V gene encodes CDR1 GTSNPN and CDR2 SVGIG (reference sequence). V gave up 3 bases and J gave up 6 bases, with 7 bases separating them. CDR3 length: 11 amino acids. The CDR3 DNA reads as TGTGCCTGGAGCCACCGGGATACGCAGTATTTT. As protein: CAWSHRDTQYF.